This TCR beta chain comes out of a study of T cell responses to AZD1222 COVID-19 vaccine. Overall study results and limits: With dominance at 160-218 and 743-854, vaccine-associated CD4 TCRs spanned spike.

In its sample, this clone was seen a few times. The antigen is undetermined. Here immunoSEQ multiplex PCR was the method, and the copy in TCRdb shows in-frame clones only, minus some. The repertoire consists of approximately 150,000 clones, with approximately 90% occurring once and the leading ten covering around 1.5%. Sequencing used peripheral blood, obtained 28 days after the second AZD1222 dose. The sequence came from an adult who received the AZD1222 COVID-19 vaccine.

Written as DNA, the CDR3 is TGCGCCAGCAGCCATGAGAGGGTTCTAACCTACAATGAGCAGTTCTTC. Residues: CASSHERVLTYNEQFF. The gene calls are TRBV4-3 and TRBJ2-1; D may be TRBD2 (5 bases). The CDR3 runs 16 residues. V was shortened by 3 bases and J by 2 bases, with 14 bases between the two germline ends. Germline V gives CDR1 LGHNA, CDR2 YSLEER.